These T cell receptor beta chains were read from a single sample in a study of response to subunit inactivated influenza vaccine. Each CDR3 protein is one row after TCRdb ran MiXCR on the RT-PCR reads. The table shows approximately 730,000 distinct CDR3 sequences, with more than 11% occurring only once. Sequencing used PBMCs from blood, obtained about 14 days before vaccination. The receptors originated from a man aged 45-65 years who received an inactivated influenza vaccine. Each CDR3 is given with its conserved first and last residue. The D gene is left open where the match is weak. Some rows mark clone size as missing; the rest say once, few, many or name a class of expanded clone.

j_gene: TRBJ1-3; abundance: few; len: 16; d_gene: -; v_gene: TRBV7-9; CDR3aa: CASSLEVVIRGNTIYF; CDR3nt: TGTGCCAGCAGCTTAGAGGTGGTCATACGAGGAAACACCATATATTTT
j_gene: TRBJ1-3; abundance: few; len: 14; d_gene: -; v_gene: TRBV12-3/TRBV12-4; CDR3aa: CASKQAGAGNTIYF; CDR3nt: TGTGCCAGCAAACAAGCGGGGGCTGGAAACACCATATATTTT
j_gene: TRBJ2-2; abundance: few; len: 18; d_gene: TRBD1; v_gene: TRBV11-1; CDR3aa: CASSWARGRGPNTGELFF; CDR3nt: TGTGCCAGCAGCTGGGCTCGTGGCAGGGGGCCTAACACCGGGGAGCTGTTTTTT
j_gene: TRBJ2-5; abundance: many; len: 15; d_gene: -; v_gene: TRBV19; CDR3aa: CASSIDQMGQETQYF; CDR3nt: TGTGCCAGTAGTATAGATCAGATGGGACAAGAGACCCAGTACTTC
j_gene: TRBJ1-1; abundance: -; len: 13; d_gene: TRBD1; v_gene: TRBV2; CDR3aa: CASYYRGNTEAFF; CDR3nt: TGTGCCAGCTATTACAGGGGGAACACTGAAGCTTTCTTT
j_gene: TRBJ1-1; abundance: few; len: 13; d_gene: -; v_gene: TRBV7-8; CDR3aa: CASSLGTTREAFF; CDR3nt: TGTGCCAGCAGCTTAGGCACTACCCGAGAGGCTTTCTTT
j_gene: TRBJ1-2; abundance: few; len: 14; d_gene: TRBD1; v_gene: TRBV10-3; CDR3aa: CAISVGGVNYGYTF; CDR3nt: TGTGCCATCAGCGTAGGGGGCGTGAACTATGGCTACACCTTC
j_gene: TRBJ2-7; abundance: -; len: 13; d_gene: -; v_gene: TRBV28; CDR3aa: CASSLAKSYEQYF; CDR3nt: TGTGCCAGCAGTTTGGCTAAGTCCTACGAGCAGTACTTC
j_gene: TRBJ2-2; abundance: few; len: 14; d_gene: -; v_gene: TRBV20-1; CDR3aa: CTASETKNTGELFF; CDR3nt: TGCACCGCTAGCGAGACCAAGAACACCGGGGAGCTGTTTTTT
j_gene: TRBJ2-3; abundance: few; len: 15; d_gene: TRBD1; v_gene: TRBV20-1; CDR3aa: CSARDRQGGTDTQYF; CDR3nt: TGCAGTGCTAGAGACCGACAGGGCGGCACAGATACGCAGTATTTT
j_gene: TRBJ2-2; abundance: many; len: 16; d_gene: -; v_gene: TRBV2; CDR3aa: CASRISDRLNTGELFF; CDR3nt: TGTGCCAGCAGGATCTCGGACAGACTCAACACCGGGGAGCTGTTTTTT
j_gene: TRBJ1-2; abundance: few; len: 18; d_gene: -; v_gene: TRBV9; CDR3aa: CASSVASGIFLSGYGYTF; CDR3nt: TGTGCCAGCAGCGTAGCATCGGGGATTTTTTTGTCTGGTTATGGCTACACCTTC
j_gene: TRBJ2-3; abundance: -; len: 16; d_gene: TRBD2; v_gene: TRBV9; CDR3aa: CASSVVAGGITDTQYF; CDR3nt: TGTGCCAGCAGCGTAGTAGCGGGAGGTATTACAGATACGCAGTATTTT
j_gene: TRBJ2-2; abundance: once; len: 16; d_gene: -; v_gene: TRBV4-3; CDR3aa: CASSQGEARLTGELFF; CDR3nt: TGCGCCAGCAGCCAAGGGGAGGCCAGACTAACCGGGGAGCTGTTTTTT
j_gene: TRBJ2-2; abundance: few; len: 16; d_gene: -; v_gene: TRBV5-1; CDR3aa: CASSLRTSRGTGELFF; CDR3nt: TGCGCCAGCAGCTTGCGTACTTCTAGGGGCACCGGGGAGCTGTTTTTT
j_gene: TRBJ1-2; abundance: many; len: 13; d_gene: -; v_gene: TRBV12-3/TRBV12-4; CDR3aa: CASSLSSTYGYTF; CDR3nt: TGTGCCAGCAGTTTGTCTTCGACCTATGGCTACACCTTC
j_gene: TRBJ2-2; abundance: few; len: 16; d_gene: TRBD2; v_gene: TRBV7-7; CDR3aa: CASRGLAGEGTGELFF; CDR3nt: TGTGCCAGCAGAGGACTAGCGGGAGAGGGCACCGGGGAGCTGTTTTTT
j_gene: TRBJ2-2; abundance: many; len: 16; d_gene: TRBD1; v_gene: TRBV11-2; CDR3aa: CASSLTGVEYSGELFF; CDR3nt: TGTGCCAGCAGCTTGACAGGGGTAGAGTATTCCGGGGAGCTGTTTTTT